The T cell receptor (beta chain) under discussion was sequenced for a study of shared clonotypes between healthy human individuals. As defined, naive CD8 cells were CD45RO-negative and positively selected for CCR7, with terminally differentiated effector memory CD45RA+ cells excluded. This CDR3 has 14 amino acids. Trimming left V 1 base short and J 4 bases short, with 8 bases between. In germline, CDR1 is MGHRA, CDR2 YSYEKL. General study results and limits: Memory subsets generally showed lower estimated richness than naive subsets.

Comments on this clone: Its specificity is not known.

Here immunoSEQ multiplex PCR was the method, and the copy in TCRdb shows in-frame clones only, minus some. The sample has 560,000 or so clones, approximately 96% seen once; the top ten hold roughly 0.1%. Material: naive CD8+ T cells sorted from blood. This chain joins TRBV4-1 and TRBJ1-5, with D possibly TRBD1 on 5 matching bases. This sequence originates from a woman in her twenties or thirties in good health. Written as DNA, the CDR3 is TGCGCCAGCAGCCAAGCAGGGCTTAATCAGCCCCAGCATTTT. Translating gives CASSQAGLNQPQHF.